This entry lists 11 T cell receptor beta chains sequenced from one sample in a study of shared T cell receptors in the human thymus. The assay was immunoSEQ multiplex PCR, and TCRdb's table has in-frame clones only and misses some. The sample contains 650,000 to 950,000 clones, approximately 83% of which appear only once. A further study also used this sample, focusing on human thymus T cells.

The sequenced sample was thymocytes. These receptors were taken from a girl in the first two years of life with a congenital heart defect.

This rearrangement joins TRBV28 to TRBJ1-3; 9 bases align to TRBD1. The CDR3 has 21 residues. V was clipped by 2 bases and J by 1 base; unmatched bases: 18. In germline, CDR1 is MDHEN, CDR2 SYDVKM. CDR3 nucleotides: TGTGCCAGCAGTTTAGGTCTTGGGGGACAGGGTTTTAGGCCGTCTGGAAACACCATATATTTT. As protein: CASSLGLGGQGFRPSGNTIYF.

Points on this clone: Other DNA sequences in this sample translate to the same CDR3. V gene TRBV9 combines with J gene TRBJ1-1; D uncertain. Germline assignment: CDR1 SGDLS and CDR2 YYNGEE. The V gene lost 0 bases and the J gene lost 2 bases, with 5 bases spanning the gap. The CDR3 contains 13 residues. In DNA, the CDR3 is TGTGCCAGCAGCGTAGGTCCTAACACTGAAGCTTTCTTT. The encoded protein is CASSVGPNTEAFF.

This clone has more than one count but fewer than ten. CDR3 protein: CASSLPGLGPFGDIYEQYF. For the CDR3, the DNA is TGTGCCAGCAGCTTACCGGGACTAGGACCGTTTGGGGACATCTACGAGCAGTACTTC. The J gene is TRBJ2-7, the V gene TRBV7-8; 8 positions agree with TRBD2. The CDR3 has 19 amino acids. CDR1 and CDR2 from the germline V gene are SGHVS and FQNEAQ. With 2 bases clipped from V and 3 bases from J, the junction kept 18 bases outside the gene matches.

The gene calls are TRBV2 and TRBJ2-5; maybe TRBD1 (6 bases). The CDR3 has 13 amino acids. Germline lookup yields CDR1 SNHLY and CDR2 FYNNEI. V was trimmed by 7 bases and J by 2 bases, leaving 11 bases between them. DNA for the CDR3: TGTGCCAGCAAGATCGGACAGCAAGAGACCCAGTACTTC. This encodes CASKIGQQETQYF.

The V call is TRBV2, the J call TRBJ1-5, with unresolved D. The CDR3 spans 15 residues. Trimming took 1 base from V and 2 from J, leaving 9 bases between them. Germline V lookup: CDR1 SNHLY, CDR2 FYNNEI. CDR3 in amino acids: CASSEDLAGNQPQHF. CDR3 DNA sequence: TGTGCCAGCAGTGAAGACCTGGCGGGCAATCAGCCCCAGCATTTT.

The rearrangement uses TRBV11-3 and TRBJ2-5; the D is unclear. Germline assignment: CDR1 SGHNT and CDR2 YENEEA. CDR3 size: 13 residues. The V gene lost 1 base and the J gene lost 3 bases, with 6 bases spanning the gap. The CDR3 DNA reads TGTGCCAGCAGCTTAGTTACAGAAGAGACCCAGTACTTC. Translating it yields CASSLVTEETQYF.

This clone has more than one count but fewer than ten. The chain employs TRBV6-1 and TRBJ2-7; D call uncertain. The CDR3 runs to 17 residues. Germline V gives CDR1 MNHNS, CDR2 SASEGT. Trimming removed 2 bases from V and 1 base from J, with 18 bases in between. As DNA, the CDR3 is TGTGCCAGCAGTGAAATGTCTTCCCTCCCTCCTTCCTACGAGCAGTACTTC. Translating gives CASSEMSSLPPSYEQYF.

The chain's CDR3 is CASSERTGQDYTEAFF. The CDR3 nucleotides read TGCGCCAGCAGTGAGCGGACGGGACAGGATTACACTGAAGCTTTCTTT. The chain couples TRBV10-1 to TRBJ1-1, with TRBD1 identical over 8 bases. The CDR3 covers 16 residues. The ends lost 2 bases at V and 3 bases at J; junction bases unmatched: 8. The germline gives CDR1 WNHNN, CDR2 SYGVQD (reference sequence).

CDR3 sequence reads: CASSQPLSGGTGELFF. DNA for the CDR3: TGCGCCAGCAGCCAACCTCTTTCCGGCGGCACCGGGGAGCTGTTTTTT. V gene TRBV5-1 combines with J gene TRBJ2-2; D ambiguous. The germline CDR1 and CDR2 sequences are SGHRS and YFSETQ. This CDR3 contains 16 residues. V was clipped by 4 bases and J by 4 bases, with 17 bases between them.

The rearrangement links TRBV7-2 to TRBJ2-5, with a weak D call TRBD2 (6 bases). Trimming cost V 4 bases and J 4 bases, with 13 bases left between them. This CDR3 spans 14 amino acids. Germline-derived CDR1 and CDR2 are SGHTA and FQGNSA. The CDR3 region is CASSSGTPPETQYF. In nucleotides, the CDR3 is TGTGCCAGCAGCTCTGGGACTCCCCCAGAGACCCAGTACTTC.

The V gene is TRBV21-1, the J gene TRBJ1-5. TRBV21-1 is designated a pseudogene. This CDR3 spans 16 amino acids. The CDR3 loop reads CASSKGGGFLNQPQHF. The CDR3 DNA follows: TGTGCCAGCAGCAAAGGTGGGGGGTTCCTCAATCAGCCCCAGCATTTT.